This T cell receptor beta chain was identified during a study of blood T cell repertoires in COVID-19 (TCRdb year 2020). As for the study more broadly: Samples covering the acute and convalescent phases of COVID-19 were provided by collaborators in the United States, Italy and Spain. Where available, HLA class I and class II types were taken from metadata supplied by the sample provider and were not determined by assay-based typing. The samples were drawn from the first 160 participants of the ongoing ImmuneRACE study and from over 950 subjects provided by 6 global collaborators. The repertoires were released in a freely available public database intended as a resource for research on the immune response to SARS-CoV-2. Nearly every sample came with metadata listing a de-identified subject ID, COVID-19 status, age in years and sex. Subjects who had been exposed to COVID-19, were actively infected with it, or had recovered from it provided the deeply sampled blood TCRbeta repertoires that made up the dataset. The material from the prospective study consisted of cDNA or gDNA derived from T cells, B-cell-depleted T cells, or PBMCs. On the study overall, not on this receptor specifically: The quantity of clinical and demographic metadata differed by source and by participant and was supplied without curation.

Collaborating institutions collected whole blood in K2EDTA tubes following their own protocols. For TCRbeta analysis, collaborators shipped samples in one of three forms: frozen whole blood, isolated PBMCs, or DNA extracted from either of those sample types. On this clone itself: Its antigen target is currently unknown. No base quality values were provided; no much bigger clone lies one nucleotide off.

TCRbeta CDR3 regions were amplified from genomic DNA using the immunoSEQ Assay, a bias-controlled multiplex PCR. As for how the authors treated the data: The number of nucleated cells in each sample was estimated by amplification of reference gene primers within the assay. Sequence reads were collapsed and filtered to measure the absolute abundance of every unique TCRbeta CDR3 rearrangement. For each sample, productive Simpson clonality was calculated as the square root of Simpson's diversity index across productive rearrangements. TCRdb carries this immuneACCESS record with in-frame sequences only. Its versions omit some clonotypes, under half of them owing to an unresolved V gene in the studies checked, with the rest unexplained. V, J and clone size were drawn from that table, and D and trimming were deduced from the DNA. The sample table records 37,000 or so clones; around 85% of these occur just once. The ten biggest clones cover approximately 15% of the sample.

Trimming removed 5 bases from V and 1 base from J, leaving 14 bases between the germline ends. The CDR3 spans 15 residues, from the cysteine through the phenylalanine. The read is trimmed to its CDR3 DNA, 45 bases read in frame from base 1. CDR1 and CDR2, per the germline V gene, are SGHVS and FNYEAQ. The sequenced material came from peripheral blood. The chain is assembled from TRBV7-6 and TRBJ1-2; TRBD1 is perhaps the D gene, given 6 matching bases. This sequence originates from a human donor in a cohort sampled during active COVID-19. The CDR3 region reads CASSLRTDFNYGYTF. DNA sequence: TGTGCCAGCAGCCTTCGGACAGATTTTAACTATGGCTACACCTTC.